The rows below give T cell receptor beta chains drawn from one sample of a study of blood T cell repertoires in COVID-19. Assay: immunoSEQ multiplex PCR; the TCRdb copy retains only in-frame clones and omits some. Of about 140,000 clones listed, roughly 84% are singletons. Sequenced sample: peripheral blood. These receptors all come from a man aged 55 to 70 with active or convalescent COVID-19. The CDR3 runs from the conserved cysteine through the conserved F or W. Fields, in order: V gene, clone size, D gene, J gene, CDR3 protein, CDR3 DNA. The D gene is left open where the match is weak. Clone size is not always given. Where it is, it says once, few, many or a class for expanded clones.

>TRBV7-2|.|.|TRBJ2-1
CASSVKGGVVEQFF
TGTGCCAGCAGCGTCAAGGGCGGGGTTGTTGAGCAGTTCTTC
>TRBV2|.|.|TRBJ1-3
CASSLTTISGNTIYF
TGTGCCAGCAGTCTTACTACGATCTCTGGAAACACCATATATTTT
>TRBV25-1|few|TRBD1|TRBJ1-6
CASSGQGAPSPLHF
TGTGCCAGCAGTGGCCAGGGGGCGCCTTCACCCCTCCACTTT
>TRBV18|.|.|TRBJ1-3
CASSLNRETAGNTIYF
TGTGCCAGCTCCCTCAATCGGGAGACGGCTGGAAACACCATATATTTT
>TRBV23-1|few|.|TRBJ2-1
CASSHQPKGGFYNEQFF
TGCGCCAGCAGTCATCAACCAAAAGGAGGATTCTACAATGAGCAGTTCTTC
>TRBV7-9|.|TRBD1|TRBJ1-5
CASSFSGTEGNQPQHF
TGTGCCAGCAGCTTTTCCGGGACAGAGGGCAATCAGCCCCAGCATTTT
>TRBV13|.|.|TRBJ1-3
CASSLQLGDENTIYF
TGTGCCAGCAGCCTCCAGCTGGGCGACGAAAACACCATATATTTT
>TRBV12-3/TRBV12-4|.|.|TRBJ1-3
CASSLANTIYF
TGTGCCAGCAGTCTGGCAAACACCATATATTTT
>TRBV7-2|.|TRBD1|TRBJ1-2
CASSPGTGSHYGYTF
TGTGCCAGCAGCCCCGGGACAGGGAGCCACTATGGCTACACCTTC
>TRBV19|once|.|TRBJ2-4
CASSIGQGGNIQYF
TGTGCCAGTAGTATAGGGCAGGGAGGAAACATTCAGTACTTC
>TRBV7-8|.|TRBD1|TRBJ2-7
CASSHSPGTGRYEQYF
TGTGCCAGCAGCCACTCTCCTGGGACAGGGCGGTACGAGCAGTACTTC
>TRBV24-1|.|.|TRBJ2-3
CATSESPAEADTQYF
TGTGCCACCAGTGAGTCCCCCGCGGAGGCGGATACGCAGTATTTT
>TRBV28|.|.|TRBJ2-4
CASTPSGPKNIQYF
TGTGCCAGCACCCCGAGCGGGCCCAAAAACATTCAGTACTTC
>TRBV2|.|TRBD1|TRBJ2-5
CASTENRGGETQYF
TGTGCCAGCACCGAAAACAGGGGCGGTGAGACCCAGTACTTC
>TRBV20-1|.|TRBD1|TRBJ2-4
CSAGTGPLQYF
TGCAGTGCAGGGACAGGGCCCCTTCAGTACTTC
>TRBV9|.|TRBD2|TRBJ2-1
CASGLAGGNEQFF
TGTGCCAGCGGACTAGCGGGAGGTAATGAGCAGTTCTTC
>TRBV5-1|.|TRBD1|TRBJ1-2
CASSTLQGADYGYTF
TGCGCCAGCAGCACACTACAGGGGGCGGACTATGGCTACACCTTC
>TRBV24-1|.|.|TRBJ2-3
CATSDFRGGRTDTQYF
TGTGCCACCAGTGATTTTAGGGGGGGCCGCACAGATACGCAGTATTTT
>TRBV19|.|.|TRBJ2-1
CASSIKGDGYNEQFF
TGTGCCAGTAGTATCAAGGGGGATGGCTACAATGAGCAGTTCTTC
>TRBV7-2|few|TRBD2|TRBJ2-6
CASSTGGSGANVLTF
TGTGCCAGCAGCACCGGGGGGTCTGGGGCCAACGTCCTGACTTTC
>TRBV2|few|TRBD1|TRBJ1-2
CASSEGYDRGRGHGYGYTF
TGTGCCAGCAGTGAAGGGTATGATAGGGGCAGGGGGCACGGCTATGGCTACACCTTC
>TRBV19|.|TRBD2|TRBJ2-1
CASTRLKGTSGSRDEQFF
TGTGCCAGTACACGGCTGAAAGGGACTAGCGGGAGTAGGGATGAGCAGTTCTTC
>TRBV12-3/TRBV12-4|.|.|TRBJ1-1
CASSLAGNTEAFF
TGTGCCAGCAGTTTGGCAGGGAACACTGAAGCTTTCTTT
>TRBV2|.|.|TRBJ1-4
CASSEYTGGEKLFF
TGTGCCAGCAGTGAATATACGGGGGGGGAAAAACTGTTTTTT
>TRBV19|.|.|TRBJ1-5
CASDRGNSNQPQHF
TGTGCCAGTGATCGGGGAAATAGCAATCAGCCCCAGCATTTT
>TRBV6-6|.|TRBD2|TRBJ2-2
CASSTTGTSVSGELFF
TGTGCCAGCAGTACCACCGGGACTAGCGTTTCCGGGGAGCTGTTTTTT
>TRBV11-3|.|TRBD2|TRBJ2-7
CASSQRAGRVYEQYF
TGTGCCAGCAGCCAGAGGGCTGGGAGGGTCTACGAGCAGTACTTC
>TRBV11-3|.|TRBD1|TRBJ1-1
CASSLQGEVAEAFF
TGTGCCAGCAGCTTACAGGGGGAGGTTGCTGAAGCTTTCTTT
>TRBV28|.|TRBD1|TRBJ1-2
CASRRGTGLIGYTF
TGTGCCAGCAGGCGCGGGACAGGGTTAATTGGCTACACCTTC
>TRBV5-6|.|.|TRBJ1-3
CASSSGQLLSGNTIYF
TGTGCCAGCAGCTCCGGACAGTTACTCTCTGGAAACACCATATATTTT
>TRBV28|.|TRBD2|TRBJ2-2
CASSRGLAKTGELFF
TGTGCCAGCAGCCGAGGACTAGCGAAAACCGGGGAGCTGTTTTTT
>TRBV7-2|.|TRBD1|TRBJ2-2
CASSLHGTGPNTGELFF
TGTGCCAGCAGCTTACATGGGACAGGGCCGAACACCGGGGAGCTGTTTTTT
>TRBV5-6|.|.|TRBJ2-3
CASRHDRPYTDTQYF
TGTGCCAGCAGACATGACAGGCCATACACAGATACGCAGTATTTT
>TRBV2|.|TRBD1|TRBJ2-7
CASSPQGSSYEQYF
TGTGCCAGCAGTCCACAGGGGAGCTCCTACGAGCAGTACTTC
>TRBV2|.|.|TRBJ1-5
CASSVQGTSNQPQHF
TGTGCCAGCAGTGTGCAGGGTACAAGCAATCAGCCCCAGCATTTT
>TRBV28|.|.|TRBJ2-3
CASSPALPGPPDTQYF
TGTGCCAGCAGTCCAGCGCTTCCCGGCCCCCCAGATACGCAGTATTTT
>TRBV14|.|TRBD2|TRBJ2-5
CASSQERLASGTQYF
TGTGCCAGCAGCCAAGAGAGACTAGCTTCGGGGACCCAGTACTTC
>TRBV27|.|TRBD1|TRBJ2-5
CASRSNRGQRETQYF
TGTGCCAGCAGATCTAACAGGGGGCAGAGAGAGACCCAGTACTTC
>TRBV5-6|.|TRBD1|TRBJ1-2
CASSFRQGNYGYTF
TGTGCCAGCAGCTTTCGACAGGGGAACTATGGCTACACCTTC
>TRBV18|.|.|TRBJ1-1
CASSPFTGNTEAFF
TGTGCCAGCTCACCATTTACGGGGAACACTGAAGCTTTCTTT
>TRBV11-3|.|.|TRBJ2-5
CASSLRLQETQYF
TGTGCCAGCAGCTTGCGGCTACAAGAGACCCAGTACTTC
>TRBV19|.|.|TRBJ2-1
CASNFHVASYNEQFF
TGTGCCAGTAACTTCCATGTAGCGTCCTACAATGAGCAGTTCTTC
>TRBV5-1|.|TRBD1|TRBJ1-2
CASSSQGDGYTF
TGCGCCAGCAGCTCCCAGGGGGATGGCTACACCTTC